These 23 T cell receptor beta chains originate from one sample sequenced in a study of response to subunit inactivated influenza vaccine. TCRdb re-derived calls from the RT-PCR reads in MiXCR, one entry per CDR3 protein. Of roughly 710,000 distinct CDR3 sequences listed, approximately 15% were seen once; the top ten hold roughly 7.2%. The sample in question was PBMCs from blood, obtained about 14 days before vaccination. Source of these receptors: a man between 45 and 60 years old who received an inactivated influenza vaccine.

This clonotype was seen a few times. The chain links TRBV5-1 to TRBJ2-1, with D hard to call. The germline CDR1 and CDR2 sequences are SGHRS and YFSETQ. There are 11 residues in the CDR3. Trimming pared 7 bases from V and 5 bases from J, leaving 7 bases between. The CDR3 reads CASVLDNEQFF. The CDR3 region has the DNA TGCGCCAGCGTACTCGACAATGAGCAGTTCTTC.

This clonotype was recorded a few times. This sequence joins TRBV6-1 and TRBJ1-5, with a weak D call TRBD1 (5 bases). The V end was cut by 6 bases, the J end by 6 bases, with 18 bases between. The CDR3 loop spans 15 amino acids. Germline CDR1 reads MNHNS; CDR2 reads SASEGT. Here the CDR3 DNA reads TGTGCCAGCAGCCCGCACGGGGGATTAGGTCAGCCCCAGCATTTT. It codes for CASSPHGGLGQPQHF.

J is TRBJ2-4 and V is TRBV15; D not certain. V lost 0 bases to trimming and J lost 0 bases, with 6 bases between them. The CDR3 is 15 amino acids. The germline V gene has CDR1 LNHNV and CDR2 YYDKDF (reference sequence). DNA of the CDR3: TGTGCCACCAGCAGAGATCCGCAAGCCAAAAACATTCAGTACTTC. Its translation is CATSRDPQAKNIQYF.

The J gene is TRBJ2-3, the V gene TRBV4-2; 9 nucleotides align to TRBD1. The ends lost 0 bases at V and 3 bases at J; junction bases unmatched: 7. This CDR3 region has 17 residues. The germline V gene encodes CDR1 LGHNA and CDR2 YNFKEQ. The CDR3 DNA reads TGTGCCAGCAGCCAAGAAGGAGGACAGGGGAGAACAGATACGCAGTATTTT. This encodes CASSQEGGQGRTDTQYF.

This clonotype was observed a few times. V is TRBV11-2 and J is TRBJ2-1, with D unresolved. CDR1 is SGHAT, CDR2 FQNNGV, per germline. The length of the CDR3 is 12 residues. Trimming cost V 1 base and J 15 bases, with 13 bases left between them. For the CDR3, the DNA is TGTGCCAGCAGCTTAGTAGGGATTCAACCGTTCTTC. Protein: CASSLVGIQPFF.

This clonotype was observed a few times. The chain joins TRBV28 to TRBJ2-3; D is possibly TRBD2 (7 bases). Looked up from germline, CDR1 is MDHEN and CDR2 is SYDVKM. This CDR3 contains 15 residues. Trimming cost V 3 bases and J 4 bases, with 14 bases left between them. CDR3 coding DNA: TGTGCCAGCAGTTTGGGGGGGGCCCCCGCAGATACGCAGTATTTT. Amino acids: CASSLGGAPADTQYF.

The rearrangement uses TRBV6-1 and TRBJ1-1; 7 positions agree with TRBD1. In germline, CDR1 is MNHNS, CDR2 SASEGT. The CDR3 runs 18 residues. V trimming: 4 bases; J trimming: 0 bases; junction bases outside the gene matches: 14. The CDR3 DNA reads as TGTGCCAGCAGTGCCCCGACAGGGTTCGGCGGTATGAACACTGAAGCTTTCTTT. Amino acid sequence: CASSAPTGFGGMNTEAFF.

The rearrangement joins TRBV2 to TRBJ1-1; possible D gene TRBD1, 5 bases. V lost 5 bases to trimming and J lost 4 bases, with 17 bases between them. The V gene's germline CDR1 is SNHLY and CDR2 FYNNEI. The CDR3 totals 15 residues. The CDR3 coding sequence is TGTGCCAGCAGTATTAACAGGCAATGGGGCACTGAAGCTTTCTTT. It encodes CASSINRQWGTEAFF.

The table lists this clonotype with a few counts. This chain connects TRBV7-6 to TRBJ2-3; D is unclear. Per the germline V gene, CDR1 is SGHVS and CDR2 is FNYEAQ. CDR3 size: 15 residues. V lost 5 bases, J lost 1 base, and 13 bases lay in between. The CDR3 reads CASSPQTTGTDTQYF. CDR3 DNA sequence: TGTGCCAGCAGCCCGCAAACCACAGGCACAGATACGCAGTATTTT. Full variable domain (remainder filled in from reference TRBV7-6 and TRBJ2-3): GAGVSQSPRYKVTKRGQDVALRCDPISGHVSLYWYRQALGQGPEFLTYFNYEAQQDKSGLPNDRFSAERPEGSISTLTIQRTEQRDSAMYRCASSPQTTGTDTQYFGPGTRLTVL.

This clonotype was counted many times. The V gene is TRBV5-1, the J gene TRBJ1-3, with TRBD1 identical over 9 bases. There are 16 residues in the CDR3. Germline V lookup: CDR1 SGHRS, CDR2 YFSETQ. The V and J ends lost 4 bases and 0 bases, in that order; junction bases with no gene match: 5. CDR3 protein: CASSGGQGTSGNTIYF. DNA of the CDR3: TGCGCCAGCAGCGGGGGACAGGGAACCTCTGGAAACACCATATATTTT.

In this sample, this clonotype turned up a few times. V gene TRBV11-1 combines with J gene TRBJ2-2; D is perhaps TRBD1 or TRBD2 (6 bases each). The CDR3 has 18 amino acids. The V end lost 5 bases, the J end lost 2 bases, and 21 bases lay between the germline ends. Germline-derived CDR1 and CDR2 are SGHAT and FQDESV (reference sequence). The CDR3 DNA reads TGTGCCAGCAGCCCCCGAGAGAAGGGGGGACCAAACACCGGGGAGCTGTTTTTT. Encoded protein: CASSPREKGGPNTGELFF.

The table lists this clonotype with many counts. This sequence joins TRBV7-9 and TRBJ1-6, with TRBD1 as a possible D gene (5 bases). V lost 1 base and J lost 7, with 17 bases in between. This CDR3 is built from 17 residues. Germline CDR1 and CDR2: SEHNR and FQNEAQ (reference sequence). CDR3: CASSLGKPGRGNSPLHF. For the CDR3, the DNA is TGTGCCAGCAGCTTAGGAAAACCGGGACGGGGGAATTCACCCCTCCACTTT.

This clonotype was observed a few times. The genes are TRBV4-3 and TRBJ2-3, with a tentative D call TRBD2 (6 bases). Germline V lookup: CDR1 LGHNA, CDR2 YSLEER. Between the trimmed V and J ends, which lost 0 bases and 1 base, there was a span of 14 bases. CDR3 length equals 17 residues. As DNA, the CDR3 is TGCGCCAGCAGCCAAGAGAGGAGGGCGGGTCGCACAGATACGCAGTATTTT. This gives the protein CASSQERRAGRTDTQYF.

The chain uses TRBV7-8 and TRBJ2-4; D unclear. Per the germline V gene, CDR1 is SGHVS and CDR2 is FQNEAQ. The CDR3 length is 14 residues. V was clipped by 0 bases and J by 6 bases, with 9 bases between them. The CDR3 reads CASSLARIPNIQYF. The CDR3 DNA is TGTGCCAGCAGCTTAGCGCGCATCCCAAACATTCAGTACTTC.

This clonotype was detected ten times or more. V usage is TRBV6-2 or TRBV6-3 and J usage is TRBJ2-1; TRBD1 agrees at 8 bases. Trimming cost V 6 bases and J 5 bases; bases outside gene matches: 9. Germline CDR1 and CDR2: MNHEY and SVGEGT. There are 15 residues in the CDR3. The chain's CDR3 is CASSRQGLPNNEQFF. CDR3 DNA: TGTGCCAGCAGCCGACAGGGGCTCCCCAACAATGAGCAGTTCTTC.

V gene TRBV19 combines with J gene TRBJ2-1, with TRBD2 identical over 8 bases. This CDR3 is 17 amino acids long. J was trimmed by 7 bases and V by 3 bases; bases with no gene match: 14. The germline CDR1 and CDR2 sequences are LNHDA and SQIVND (reference sequence). The CDR3 region is CASSILGSGSSLNEQFF. CDR3 nucleotides: TGTGCCAGTAGTATTCTGGGGAGCGGGAGTTCCTTGAATGAGCAGTTCTTC.

This clonotype was detected a few times. The chain combines TRBV5-1 with TRBJ1-1, with D possibly TRBD1 on 5 matching bases. Germline V lookup: CDR1 SGHRS, CDR2 YFSETQ. V lost 5 bases, J lost 0 bases, and 14 bases lay in between. CDR3 length: 15 amino acids. Here the CDR3 DNA reads TGCGCCAGCAGGGACTCCGGGACGGTGAACACTGAAGCTTTCTTT. Amino acid sequence: CASRDSGTVNTEAFF.

This clonotype was observed a few times. The chain uses TRBV7-2 and TRBJ2-7; TRBD2 agrees at 7 bases. Germline loops: CDR1 SGHTA, CDR2 FQGNSA. V lost 0 bases, J lost 1 base, and 3 bases stayed unmatched. The CDR3 consists of 15 residues. The CDR3 nucleotides read TGTGCCAGCAGCTTAGCAGCGGGGTGGTCCTACGAGCAGTACTTC. Protein: CASSLAAGWSYEQYF.

The chain recombines TRBV7-2 with TRBJ2-5, with TRBD1 matching 7 bases. This CDR3 has 15 residues. V trimming: 4 bases; J trimming: 1 base; junction bases outside the gene matches: 6. The germline V gene has CDR1 SGHTA and CDR2 FQGNSA. This chain's CDR3 is CASSSDRPIQETQYF. DNA of the CDR3: TGTGCCAGCAGCTCGGACAGGCCTATCCAAGAGACCCAGTACTTC.

The rearrangement uses TRBV14 and TRBJ2-3; a possible D gene is TRBD2 (6 bases). The germline V gene encodes CDR1 SGHDN and CDR2 FVKESK. V gave up 0 bases and J gave up 6 bases, with 13 bases separating them. The CDR3 sequence is 15 residues long. CDR3 protein: CASSQDPGSWDTQYF. The CDR3 region has the DNA TGTGCCAGCAGCCAAGATCCCGGGAGTTGGGATACGCAGTATTTT.

The V gene is TRBV5-1, the J gene TRBJ2-3, with TRBD2 matching over 7 bases. CDR1 SGHRS and CDR2 YFSETQ come from the germline V gene. The CDR3 consists of 15 residues. The trim removed 0 bases at V and 6 bases at J, leaving 7 bases unmatched. DNA of the CDR3: TGCGCCAGCAGCTTGGCCGGGCGGGAGTTGGATACGCAGTATTTT. It translates to CASSLAGRELDTQYF.

J is TRBJ2-3 and V is TRBV28; no reliable D call. Germline values: CDR1 MDHEN, CDR2 SYDVKM. The CDR3 loop spans 12 amino acids. Trimming left V 2 bases short and J 6 bases short, with 6 bases between. CDR3 protein: CASSLPLDTQYF. The CDR3 DNA follows: TGTGCCAGCAGTTTACCTTTGGATACGCAGTATTTT.

This clonotype was detected a few times. The chain carries TRBV29-1 and TRBJ2-7; 9 nucleotides line up with TRBD1. Trimming took 6 bases from V and 4 from J; bases not matched to a gene: 13. This CDR3 has 15 amino acids. From germline, CDR1 is SQVTM and CDR2 ANQGSEA. The CDR3 loop reads CSVTIGQGSGYEQYF. In DNA, the CDR3 is TGCAGCGTAACAATAGGACAGGGGAGTGGGTACGAGCAGTACTTC.